The 17 T cell receptor beta chains in this list originate from one sample, sequenced in a study of cytomegalovirus exposure and HLA in healthy donors. The PCR employed 60 Vbeta primers together with 13 Jbeta primers. Only in-frame clones appear in the TCRdb table, and some are missing; sequencing was by immunoSEQ multiplex PCR. The profile covers about 67,000 clones, with approximately 67% appearing a single time and about 2% taken by the ten largest. Source material: PBMCs. The receptor source for this set is a woman aged 25 to 39 in good health and CMV-seronegative.

This sequence joins TRBV6-5 and TRBJ2-5; 12 positions match TRBD2. Germline V lookup: CDR1 MNHEY, CDR2 SVGAGI. The trim removed 7 bases at V and 4 bases at J, leaving 4 bases unmatched. The CDR3 is 14 amino acids. The CDR3 bases are TGTGCCAGCACGACTAGCGGGGGAACAGAGACCCAGTACTTC. Its protein product is CASTTSGGTETQYF.

Only one count was recorded for this clone. This rearrangement joins TRBV14 to TRBJ1-3; a weak D match, TRBD1 (6 bases). Trimming removed 4 bases from V and 2 bases from J, with 9 bases in between. Germline V CDR1 and CDR2: SGHDN, FVKESK. The CDR3 sequence is 14 residues long. As DNA, the CDR3 is TGTGCCAGCAGCCTCAGGGGTACTGGAAACACCATATATTTT. Residues: CASSLRGTGNTIYF.

This clone occurred a few times. The chain recombines TRBV7-9 with TRBJ1-1; possibly TRBD1 for D (5 bases). Germline values: CDR1 SEHNR, CDR2 FQNEAQ (reference sequence). The length of the CDR3 is 14 residues. Trimming cost V 5 bases and J 5 bases, with 15 bases left between them. The CDR3 nucleotides are TGTGCCAGCAGCCTGAACAGGAGAAAAACTGAAGCTTTCTTT. Its protein is CASSLNRRKTEAFF.

This clone occurred a few times. The chain has TRBV21-1 and TRBJ1-1. TRBV21-1 constitutes a pseudogene. The CDR3 spans 14 residues. In DNA form, the CDR3 reads TGTGCCAGCAGCATAACGGGGAGGGGCACTGAAGCTTTCTTT. It specifies CASSITGRGTEAFF.

This chain links TRBV5-4 with TRBJ1-1; the D is unclear. CDR3 length: 13 amino acids. CDR1 and CDR2 (germline): SGHNT, YYREEE (reference sequence). V dropped 5 bases and J dropped 4 bases, with 12 bases sitting between them. The CDR3 region has the DNA TGTGCCAGCAGTCAGCCGGGGATCACTGAAGCTTTCTTT. This gives the protein CASSQPGITEAFF. The full variable domain, its missing parts supplied by reference TRBV5-4 and TRBJ1-1, is ETGVTQSPTHLIKTRGQQVTLRCSSQSGHNTVSWYQQALGQGPQFIFQYYREEENGRGNFPPRFSGLQFPNYSSELNVNALELDDSALYLCASSQPGITEAFFGQGTRLTVV.

This clone was observed a handful of times. The chain carries TRBV7-2 and TRBJ2-1; TRBD2 matches 11 bases. V lost 1 base, J lost 4 bases, and 9 bases stayed unmatched. The germline CDR1 and CDR2 sequences are SGHTA and FQGNSA. The length of the CDR3 is 18 residues. The CDR3 nucleotides read TGTGCCAGCAGCTTAGGAAGTAGCGGGGGGGCCTTATACAATGAGCAGTTCTTC. Encoded protein: CASSLGSSGGALYNEQFF.

V gene TRBV27 combines with J gene TRBJ2-7; 7 bases map to TRBD1. The length of the CDR3 is 16 residues. The trim removed 4 bases at V and 3 bases at J, leaving 12 bases unmatched. Germline lookup yields CDR1 MNHEY and CDR2 SMNVEV (reference sequence). The CDR3 DNA is TGTGCCAGCAGTTCCTTTAGACAGGGCCCCCTCTACGAGCAGTACTTC. This encodes CASSSFRQGPLYEQYF.

The chain joins TRBV7-2 to TRBJ2-7, with a weak D call TRBD1 (5 bases). The ends were cut back, 6 bases at V and 6 bases at J, with 18 bases in the middle. The CDR3 contains 14 residues. Germline V gene lookup returns CDR1 SGHTA and CDR2 FQGNSA. The CDR3 nucleotides are TGTGCCAGCAGTTGGAGCAGGGTTTGGTCCGAGCAGTACTTC. Translating it yields CASSWSRVWSEQYF.

The genes are TRBV27 and TRBJ1-5; D is uncertain. The CDR3 spans 15 residues. Deletions cut 2 bases from V and 1 base from J, with 9 bases between. CDR1 and CDR2 (germline): MNHEY, SMNVEV (reference sequence). CDR3 loop: CASSLGLGSNQPQHF. The CDR3 DNA sequence: TGTGCCAGCAGTTTAGGTCTAGGAAGCAATCAGCCCCAGCATTTT.

The chain couples TRBV11-2 to TRBJ2-5, with D perhaps matching TRBD1 (6 bases). This CDR3 region has 18 residues. Trimming stripped 0 bases from V and 2 bases from J, with 19 bases between. The germline gives CDR1 SGHAT, CDR2 FQNNGV. The CDR3 DNA is TGTGCCAGCAGCTTAGATGGCGTAGGCAGGGGCTGGCAAGAGACCCAGTACTTC. Encoded protein: CASSLDGVGRGWQETQYF.

V and J are TRBV27 and TRBJ2-7, with D tentatively TRBD1 (6 bases). The CDR3 extends over 12 amino acids. V was pared by 5 bases and J by 6 bases, with 11 bases between. Germline V gives CDR1 MNHEY, CDR2 SMNVEV (reference sequence). Here the CDR3 DNA reads TGTGCCAGCAGTCTTTCAGGGGCCGAGCAGTACTTC. Translated, it gives CASSLSGAEQYF.

The chain has TRBV7-3 and TRBJ2-3, with D possibly TRBD1 on 6 matching bases. Deletions cut 2 bases from V and 0 bases from J, with 9 bases between. The length of the CDR3 is 15 residues. Germline values: CDR1 SGHTA, CDR2 FQGTGA. CDR3 nucleotide sequence: TGTGCCAGCAGCTTACAGGGGATAAGCACAGATACGCAGTATTTT. As protein: CASSLQGISTDTQYF. Full variable domain (remainder filled in from reference TRBV7-3 and TRBJ2-3): GAGVSQTPSNKVTEKGKYVELRCDPISGHTALYWYRQSLGQGPEFLIYFQGTGAADDSGLPNDRFFAVRPEGSVSTLKIQRTERGDSAVYLCASSLQGISTDTQYFGPGTRLTVL.

J is TRBJ2-3 and V is TRBV7-3; D call uncertain. V was shortened by 5 bases and J by 0 bases, with 6 bases between the two germline ends. The CDR3 is 13 residues long. Per the germline V gene, CDR1 is SGHTA and CDR2 is FQGTGA. The CDR3 loop reads CASSPSSTDTQYF. In DNA form, the CDR3 reads TGTGCCAGCAGCCCGTCTAGCACAGATACGCAGTATTTT. Full variable domain (remainder filled in from reference TRBV7-3 and TRBJ2-3): GAGVSQTPSNKVTEKGKYVELRCDPISGHTALYWYRQSLGQGPEFLIYFQGTGAADDSGLPNDRFFAVRPEGSVSTLKIQRTERGDSAVYLCASSPSSTDTQYFGPGTRLTVL.

The chain uses TRBV27 and TRBJ2-3, with TRBD2 matching over 14 bases. This CDR3 has 18 residues. Trimming cost V 4 bases and J 2 bases; bases outside gene matches: 8. The germline CDR1 and CDR2 sequences are MNHEY and SMNVEV (reference sequence). For the CDR3, the DNA is TGTGCCAGCAGTTCTCGGACTAGCGGGGGGCATCCCACAGATACGCAGTATTTT. Protein sequence: CASSSRTSGGHPTDTQYF.

The J gene is TRBJ2-2, the V gene TRBV19; a weak D match, TRBD1 (5 bases). Germline V CDR1 and CDR2: LNHDA, SQIVND (reference sequence). V was clipped by 3 bases and J by 3 bases, with 8 bases between them. The CDR3 totals 14 residues. CDR3 loop: CASSIVGHTGELFF. The CDR3 coding sequence is TGTGCCAGTAGTATTGTGGGGCACACCGGGGAGCTGTTTTTT.

The V gene is TRBV9, the J gene TRBJ2-1, with 13 bases that match TRBD2. J gave up 0 bases and V 4 bases, and 13 bases lay outside the gene matches. The germline CDR1 and CDR2 sequences are SGDLS and YYNGEE. The CDR3 is 20 residues long. CDR3 protein: CASSLTHEGLAGSSYNEQFF. CDR3 DNA: TGTGCCAGCAGCCTCACTCATGAGGGACTAGCGGGGTCCTCCTACAATGAGCAGTTCTTC.

Remarks on this clone: At one end, the junction sequence differs from germline, possibly due to a read error. The chain employs TRBV4-1 and TRBJ2-2, with 8 bases lining up with TRBD1. The CDR3 extends over 20 amino acids. Germline V gives CDR1 MGHRA, CDR2 YSYEKL. CDR3 residues: CVSSQVQSPLDRVWTGELFF. The CDR3 DNA reads as TGCGTCAGCAGCCAAGTTCAGTCCCCTCTGGACAGGGTTTGGACCGGGGAGCTGTTTTTT.